What follows is one T cell receptor beta chain and its context. The antigen is unknown. Germline V gives CDR1 SEHNR, CDR2 FQNEAQ (reference sequence). CDR3 length: 16 amino acids. V shed 4 bases, J shed 5 bases, and the junction held 11 bases outside the gene matches. This entry comes from a study of blood T cells in healthy people across ages. Study conclusions and caveats: Researchers judged that diversity estimates from one million T cells fell short of true values.

The use of a sample-barcoded 5' primer and a J-beta primer mix characterized a second PCR of roughly 7 to 11 cycles. One entry per CDR3 protein, called by TCRdb with MiXCR from the 5' RACE reads. The sample holds hundreds of thousands of distinct CDR3 sequences; around a quarter are singletons and the top ten take 3%. These data also featured in a second study, about T cells of mothers and their children. That publication notes: Whether related or unrelated, pairs show similar shaping of TCR recombination output by thymic selection.

Sequencing used blood. The rearrangement joins TRBV7-9 to TRBJ2-5; 9 bases are shared with TRBD1. The source is a boy aged 10-17 years in good health. The chain's CDR3 is CASSWVRDRDRETQYF. DNA for the CDR3: TGTGCCAGCAGCTGGGTCCGGGACAGGGACCGGGAGACCCAGTACTTC.